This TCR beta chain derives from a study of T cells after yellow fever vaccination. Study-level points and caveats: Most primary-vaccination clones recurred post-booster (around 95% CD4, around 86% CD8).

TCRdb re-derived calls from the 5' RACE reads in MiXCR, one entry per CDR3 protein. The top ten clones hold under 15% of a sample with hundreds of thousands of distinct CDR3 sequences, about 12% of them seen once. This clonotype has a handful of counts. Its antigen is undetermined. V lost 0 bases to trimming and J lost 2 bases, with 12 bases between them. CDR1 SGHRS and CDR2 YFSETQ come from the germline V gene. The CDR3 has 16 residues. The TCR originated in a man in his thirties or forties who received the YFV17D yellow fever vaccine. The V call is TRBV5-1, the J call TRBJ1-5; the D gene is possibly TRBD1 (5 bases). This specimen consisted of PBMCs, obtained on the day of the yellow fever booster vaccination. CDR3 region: CASSLAPQDGNQPQHF. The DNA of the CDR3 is TGCGCCAGCAGCTTGGCTCCACAGGACGGCAATCAGCCCCAGCATTTT.